This TCR beta chain was sequenced during a study of OX40 agonist ivuxolimab in advanced cancers. At the level of the study: Aged roughly 20 to 79 with a mean of approximately 60 years, they were less than 90% male. General study points: Partial responders treated at 0.1-3.0 mg/kg exhibited clonal expansion among the lowest measured. Some nonresponders also had low normalized T-cell clonal expansion.

Repertoires were generated with immunoSEQ multiplex PCR, while TCRdb's copy carries only in-frame clones and drops some. The repertoire holds nearly 70,000 clones, more than 70% seen once, with 6.1% in the top ten. About this clone: The antigen is not known.

CDR1 SQVTM and CDR2 ANQGSEA come from the germline V gene. Trimming took off 1 base at V and 3 bases at J, with 20 bases between the two ends. This CDR3 has 17 residues. The TCR was taken from an adult with an advanced solid tumor such as melanoma, head and neck, liver or kidney cancer. This chain connects TRBV29-1 to TRBJ2-3, with D perhaps matching TRBD2 (5 bases). The sample here was CD4+ or CD8+ T cells sorted from blood, taken in a trial of the OX40 agonist ivuxolimab. The CDR3 DNA reads as TGCAGCGTTGAAGGCTCCGGGAAGGGTTTAGGAACAGATACGCAGTATTTT. It translates to CSVEGSGKGLGTDTQYF.